Each of the 16 T cell receptor beta chains below was sequenced from the same sample in a study of cytomegalovirus exposure and HLA in healthy donors. The protocol was immunoSEQ multiplex PCR, while the TCRdb copy is restricted to in-frame clones and leaves out a portion. The profile shows approximately 54,000 clones, about 92% of them singletons. What was sequenced was PBMCs. The origin of the receptors is a woman under 30 in good health and CMV-seropositive.

The chain couples TRBV6-1 to TRBJ1-1; no clear D gene. The CDR3 sequence is 11 residues long. Trimming stripped 6 bases from V and 13 bases from J, with 15 bases between. Germline CDR1 and CDR2: MNHNS and SASEGT. CDR3 sequence (DNA): TGTGCCAGCAGGACTTTCGGGGTGGATTTCTTT. This translates into CASRTFGVDFF.

This clone is judged medium-sized. The chain is built from TRBV6-4 and TRBJ1-2, with 11 bases fitting TRBD1. This CDR3 is 14 amino acids long. J was trimmed by 4 bases and V by 2 bases; bases with no gene match: 0. Germline V gene sequence: CDR1 MRHNA, CDR2 SNTAGT. The DNA of the CDR3 is TGTGCCAGCAGTGACGGGACAGGGGGCTATGGCTACACCTTC. It encodes CASSDGTGGYGYTF.

This clone was recorded once. This chain joins TRBV19 and TRBJ1-2; 7 nucleotides line up with TRBD1. The germline CDR1 and CDR2 sequences are LNHDA and SQIVND (reference sequence). J lost 3 bases, V lost 6 bases, and 4 bases had no gene match. This CDR3 has 13 residues. CDR3 DNA: TGTGCCAGTAGCGACAGGGAGGACTATGGCTACACCTTC. Translation: CASSDREDYGYTF.

The chain carries TRBV30 and TRBJ1-5; 8 positions agree with TRBD1. The J segment lost 3 bases and the V segment lost 2 bases, leaving 3 bases of the junction unmatched. The germline V gene has CDR1 GTSNPN and CDR2 SVGIG (reference sequence). This CDR3 has 14 amino acids. Written as DNA, the CDR3 is TGTGCCTGGAGTCCGGACAGGGCCAATCAGCCCCAGCATTTT. It translates to CAWSPDRANQPQHF. The full variable domain, completed using reference TRBV30 and TRBJ1-5, is SQTIHQWPATLVQPVGSPLSLECTVEGTSNPNLYWYRQAAGRGLQLLFYSVGIGQISSEVPQNLSASRPQDRQFILSSKKLLLSDSGFYLCAWSPDRANQPQHFGDGTRLSIL.

The chain carries TRBV28 and TRBJ2-7; 7 nucleotides agree with TRBD1. Trimming took 4 bases from V and 0 from J; bases not matched to a gene: 9. The length of the CDR3 is 16 residues. CDR1 is MDHEN, CDR2 SYDVKM, per germline. The CDR3, as DNA: TGTGCCAGCAGTTCCCTTGACAGGGTGAGCTCCTACGAGCAGTACTTC. Translation: CASSSLDRVSSYEQYF.

The chain has TRBV5-6 and TRBJ1-1, with D perhaps matching TRBD1 (6 bases). Germline lookup yields CDR1 SGHDT and CDR2 YYEEEE. The CDR3 sequence is 16 residues long. V lost 4 bases and J lost 3, with 19 bases in between. The CDR3 sequence: CASSLLGHKRDTEAFF. CDR3 DNA: TGTGCCAGCAGCCTCTTGGGACACAAGAGGGACACTGAAGCTTTCTTT.

This rearrangement joins TRBV28 to TRBJ1-5, with D uncertain. Germline lookup yields CDR1 MDHEN and CDR2 SYDVKM. The V end lost 5 bases, the J end lost 6 bases, and 14 bases lay between the germline ends. The CDR3 is 14 residues long. The CDR3: CASSRYGISQPQHF. The DNA for the CDR3 is TGTGCCAGCAGTCGTTATGGTATTAGTCAGCCCCAGCATTTT. The full variable domain, its missing parts supplied by reference TRBV28 and TRBJ1-5, is DVKVTQSSRYLVKRTGEKVFLECVQDMDHENMFWYRQDPGLGLRLIYFSYDVKMKEKGDIPEGYSVSREKKERFSLILESASTNQTSMYLCASSRYGISQPQHFGDGTRLSIL.

The chain recombines TRBV6-1 with TRBJ1-2; 8 bases fit TRBD1. This CDR3 is 16 amino acids long. Looked up from germline, CDR1 is MNHNS and CDR2 is SASEGT. The V gene end was trimmed by 2 bases and the J gene end by 5 bases; junction bases not matched to a gene: 10. The chain's CDR3 is CASSERGTGYGYGYTF. The CDR3 DNA reads TGTGCCAGCAGTGAACGGGGGACAGGCTACGGGTATGGCTACACCTTC.

The V call is TRBV18, the J call TRBJ1-1; tentatively, D is TRBD1 (6 bases). Germline CDR1 and CDR2: KGHSH and LQKENI. V lost 4 bases to trimming and J lost 1 base, with 7 bases between them. The CDR3 has 13 amino acids. The CDR3 DNA reads as TGTGCCAGCTCACAACAGGGGAACACTGAAGCTTTCTTT. Translated, it gives CASSQQGNTEAFF.

The chain recombines TRBV6-1 with TRBJ1-6; TRBD1 is a possible D gene (5 bases). From germline, CDR1 is MNHNS and CDR2 SASEGT. CDR3 length: 15 amino acids. The V end lost 6 bases, the J end lost 6 bases, and 15 bases lay between the germline ends. The DNA for the CDR3 is TGTGCCAGCAGAACGACAGCACCACTTAATTCACCCCTCCACTTT. This sequence encodes CASRTTAPLNSPLHF.

This clone was recorded only once. The J gene is TRBJ1-2, the V gene TRBV28, with D hard to call. Per the germline V gene, CDR1 is MDHEN and CDR2 is SYDVKM. The CDR3 totals 13 residues. Trimming shortened V by 7 bases and J by 3 bases, and 12 bases separated the two germline ends. CDR3 sequence: CASTIRLDYGYTF. The CDR3 nucleotides are TGTGCCAGCACCATAAGGCTAGACTATGGCTACACCTTC.

This chain joins TRBV30 and TRBJ2-5; D is undetermined. V was pared by 2 bases and J by 5 bases, with 9 bases between. The V gene's germline CDR1 is GTSNPN and CDR2 SVGIG (reference sequence). The CDR3 totals 12 residues. The CDR3, as DNA: TGTGCCTGGAGTACAGACCGGGAGACCCAGTACTTC. It codes for CAWSTDRETQYF.

The chain uses TRBV18 and TRBJ2-3, with a possible D match to TRBD2 (6 bases). The V end lost 2 bases, the J end lost 1 base, and 13 bases lay between the germline ends. Germline loops: CDR1 KGHSH, CDR2 LQKENI. The CDR3 spans 16 residues. Written as DNA, the CDR3 is TGTGCCAGCTCACCAGATCTCGGGAGAGGCACAGATACGCAGTATTTT. It yields the protein CASSPDLGRGTDTQYF. Using reference TRBV18 and TRBJ2-3 for the parts outside the CDR3, the full variable domain is NAGVMQNPRHLVRRRGQEARLRCSPMKGHSHVYWYRQLPEEGLKFMVYLQKENIIDESGMPKERFSAEFPKEGPSILRIQQVVRGDSAAYFCASSPDLGRGTDTQYFGPGTRLTVL.

The V and J genes are TRBV4-3 and TRBJ1-2; TRBD1 agrees at 8 bases. The ends lost 1 base at V and 5 bases at J; junction bases unmatched: 6. This CDR3 comprises 15 residues. Germline CDR1 and CDR2: LGHNA and YSLEER. This chain's CDR3 is CASSQAGTGAYGYTF. DNA of the CDR3: TGCGCCAGCAGCCAAGCCGGGACAGGAGCTTATGGCTACACCTTC.

The CDR3 bases are TGTGCCAGCAGCCTTAGTCGACAGGGCACAGATACGCAGTATTTT. Amino acid sequence: CASSLSRQGTDTQYF. The gene calls are TRBV11-2 and TRBJ2-3, with D possibly matching TRBD1 (6 bases). Germline-derived CDR1 and CDR2 are SGHAT and FQNNGV. The CDR3 runs 15 residues. V shed 5 bases and J shed 1 base, with 13 bases lying between them.

In its sample, this clone was seen once. This chain uses TRBV4-1 with TRBJ1-5, with TRBD1 matching 7 bases. CDR1 and CDR2 from the germline V gene are MGHRA and YSYEKL. Losses at the gene ends were 0 bases for V and 4 bases for J; bases not matched to a gene: 9. This CDR3 contains 17 residues. The CDR3 spells CASSQDFRGRSNQPQHF. The CDR3 DNA follows: TGCGCCAGCAGCCAAGATTTTAGGGGGCGGTCAAATCAGCCCCAGCATTTT.